The clone carrying this T cell receptor beta chain was counted at least ten times. The antigen is unknown. CDR1 is SGHVS, CDR2 FQNEAQ, per germline. Trimming removed 6 bases from V and 7 bases from J, with 18 bases in between. There are 14 residues in the CDR3. This sample is part of a study of T cells after yellow fever vaccination. Study-level results: Clones that expanded after primary vaccination mostly reappeared after the booster (nearly 98% CD4, about 91% CD8). Sorted repertoires could include abundant contaminating clonotypes from bulk cells.

The authors made TCR cDNA by 5'RACE template switching, adding a universal primer site and UMIs. TCRdb independently ran MiXCR on the 5' RACE reads; one entry per CDR3 protein. This table has some 600,000 distinct CDR3 sequences, about a sixth appearing once. The chain combines TRBV7-8 with TRBJ2-5; TRBD1 or TRBD2 may be the D gene (6 bases each). This TCR was recovered from a man younger than 35 who received the YFV17D yellow fever vaccine. Sequencing was performed on PBMCs, taken 4 to 6 days after the first yellow fever vaccination. In DNA, the CDR3 is TGTGCCAGCAGAGTCCCCCGGGGGCCCAGGACCCAGTACTTC. Its translation: CASRVPRGPRTQYF. The full variable domain, with the rest looked up from reference TRBV7-8 and TRBJ2-5, is GAGVSQSPRYKVAKRGQDVALRCDPISGHVSLFWYQQALGQGPEFLTYFQNEAQLDKSGLPSDRFFAERPEGSVSTLKIQRTQQEDSAVYLCASRVPRGPRTQYFGPGTRLLVL.